This is a list of T cell receptor beta chains from one sample in a study of blood T cell repertoires in COVID-19. Sequencing was performed with immunoSEQ multiplex PCR; in TCRdb, only in-frame clones are kept and a portion is missing. This table has 200,000 to 250,000 clones, roughly 89% appearing once. Sequences were obtained from PBMCs or T cells enriched from blood (not recorded which). These receptors were obtained from a man in his late teens or twenties with acute COVID-19. CDR3s leave out the opening cysteine and the closing phenylalanine or tryptophan.

TRBV5-1 12 ASSFGTNQETQY
TRBV29-1 12 SATPGTGDHEQY
TRBV6-5 12 ASSWRGGNEKLF
TRBV5-6 14 ASSLSGNSVGETQY
TRBV19 12 ASSIRGLLSEAF
TRBV28 12 ASKGLQSYNEQF
TRBV25-1 14 ASSAHIGGAQETQY
TRBV6-1 15 ASSEKSRRALGNIQY
TRBV6-2/TRBV6-3 14 ASSSLRQGGGETQY
TRBV9 12 ASSVLAGNNEQF
TRBV19 14 ASSPVGGQGIYEQY
TRBV7-2 13 ASSALDLAGNIQY
TRBV18 13 ASSPGLAGYNEQF
TRBV6-5 13 ASSYHGQVNTEAF
TRBV28 13 ASSLGQGSTYEQY
TRBV15 17 ATSRDRASGRPNTDTQY
TRBV24-1 12 ATSDPNRVDTQY